This T cell receptor beta chain was recorded in a study of blood T cells in healthy people across ages. General study results and limits: Fewer expanded clones and more diversity marked long-lived versus aged donors.

The table lists this clonotype with a few counts. Antigen specificity is unknown. Germline V gives CDR1 SGHDT, CDR2 YYEEEE. The CDR3 totals 13 residues. V was clipped by 4 bases and J by 5 bases, with 12 bases between them. Alongside a J-beta primer mix, a sample-barcoded 5' primer served in a second PCR lasting about 7 to 12 cycles. Each CDR3 protein is one row after TCRdb ran MiXCR on the 5' RACE reads. The sample lists more than 650,000 distinct CDR3 sequences; about a fifth were seen once. Source material: blood. The chain couples TRBV5-6 to TRBJ2-5; TRBD1 is a possible D gene (5 bases). The clonotype was recovered from a man between 65 and 85 years old in good health. The CDR3 loop is CASSPASGETQYF. CDR3 DNA sequence: TGTGCCAGCAGCCCCGCCTCAGGGGAGACCCAGTACTTC.